Only one count was recorded for the clone carrying this TCR beta chain. This entry is derived from a study of blood T cell repertoires in COVID-19. In the study overall: The study drew acute and convalescent COVID-19 samples from the United States, Italy and Spain. The analysed material was cDNA or gDNA that came from T cells, B-cell-depleted T cells, or PBMCs.

Authors' analysis steps: Estimates of nucleated cell counts were drawn from the amplification of reference gene primers. TCRdb's copy holds only in-frame clones and misses some; the assay was immunoSEQ multiplex PCR. The DNA gave D and trimming, while V, J and clone size come from that table. The sample consists of some 160,000 clones, roughly 88% of them appearing once. CDR1 is LGHDT, CDR2 YNNKEL, per germline (reference sequence). CDR3 length: 17 amino acids. V was clipped by 3 bases and J by 0 bases; unmatched bases: 6. The sequenced sample consisted of peripheral blood. V is TRBV3-1 (or the pseudogene TRBV3-2) and J is TRBJ1-4; 8 nucleotides agree with TRBD1. The TCR comes from a man aged 18 to 30 with acute or convalescent COVID-19. The DNA for the CDR3 is TGTGCCAGCAGCCATTCCGGGACAGGCTCAACTAATGAAAAACTGTTTTTT. Translation: CASSHSGTGSTNEKLFF.